This T cell receptor (beta chain) was sequenced for a study of shared clonotypes between healthy human individuals. Here immunoSEQ multiplex PCR was the method, and the copy in TCRdb shows in-frame clones only, minus some. The table has 550,000 to 600,000 clones, 70% to 80% seen once. Unsorted samples used some 89 million PBMCs for genomic DNA. Per germline, CDR1 WNHNN and CDR2 SYGVQD (reference sequence). The V and J ends lost 2 bases and 5 bases respectively, with 19 bases between them. The length of the CDR3 is 18 residues. The rearrangement uses TRBV10-1 and TRBJ2-6; D not resolved. Material: PBMCs. This receptor was identified in a woman aged 40 to 49 in good health. Some clones in this sample may be carry-over from other donors' samples. The DNA of the CDR3 is TGCGCCAGCAGTGAGGGTATGATCGCACAAAGTCGGGCCAACGTCCTGACTTTC. Residues: CASSEGMIAQSRANVLTF.